This T cell receptor beta chain was documented in a study of blood T cell repertoires in COVID-19. Study information: The origin of the acute and convalescent COVID-19 samples was the United States, Italy and Spain.

Germline-derived CDR1 and CDR2 are SQVTM and ANQGSEA. V was clipped by 5 bases and J by 5 bases; unmatched bases: 4. The CDR3 is made up of 12 amino acids. The sample holds one count of this clone. The assay was immunoSEQ multiplex PCR, and TCRdb's table has in-frame clones only and misses some. The sample holds roughly 79,000 clones, around 80% seen once. The chain links TRBV29-1 to TRBJ1-1; 8 positions agree with TRBD1. This sequence originates from a man aged 55 to 70 with active or convalescent COVID-19. The source material was peripheral blood. The CDR3 loop reads CSVHQGATEAFF. The CDR3 DNA reads as TGCAGCGTTCACCAGGGGGCTACTGAAGCTTTCTTT.